This T cell receptor beta chain was identified during a study of blood T cell repertoires in COVID-19. Background on the study: COVID-19 samples collected from the United States, Italy and Spain covered acute and convalescent phases.

TCRdb's table, derived via immunoSEQ multiplex PCR, lists solely in-frame clones and lacks some. The sample yields about 250,000 clones, around 88% seen once. The sequence derives from a man older than 75 with acute or convalescent COVID-19. Sequenced sample: peripheral blood.

DNA for the CDR3: TGCGCCAGCAGCTACGGCGGGGGGATCACAGATACGCAGTATTTT. This translates into CASSYGGGITDTQYF. This rearrangement joins TRBV5-1 to TRBJ2-3, with 8 bases matching TRBD2. The CDR3 is made up of 15 amino acids. Germline trimming cut 3 bases from V and 2 bases from J; bases unmatched to any gene: 5. The germline CDR1 and CDR2 sequences are SGHRS and YFSETQ.